These 6 T cell receptor beta chains came from one sample sequenced in a study of T cell responses to AZD1222 COVID-19 vaccine. The method was immunoSEQ multiplex PCR; TCRdb's version includes in-frame clones alone and lacks a portion of them. The sample lists roughly 130,000 clones, about 86% occurring once. Source: peripheral blood, taken on day 0 of AZD1222 vaccination. The receptor set was obtained from an adult in good health.

This rearrangement joins TRBV4-3 to TRBJ1-3, with D unclear. V lost 0 bases and J lost 0, with 9 bases in between. Germline values: CDR1 LGHNA, CDR2 YSLEER. This CDR3 contains 16 residues. The CDR3 region is CASSQDRSISGNTIYF. CDR3 nucleotides: TGCGCCAGCAGCCAAGATCGAAGTATCTCTGGAAACACCATATATTTT.

For this clone: Its ends do not fully match the called genes, so a read error is possible. V usage is TRBV7-2 and J usage is TRBJ1-2, with 7 bases matching TRBD1. Germline lookup yields CDR1 SGHTA and CDR2 FQGNSA. CDR3 length: 15 residues. The CDR3 is CASSPHRGWYGGYIF. As DNA, the CDR3 is TGTGCCAGCAGCCCGCACAGGGGTTGGTATGGTGGCTACATCTTC.

The V and J genes are TRBV11-2 and TRBJ1-1; 8 positions match TRBD1. The CDR3 runs 16 residues. Per germline, CDR1 SGHAT and CDR2 FQNNGV. The J segment lost 6 bases and the V segment lost 1 base, leaving 10 bases of the junction unmatched. The CDR3 protein is CASSLVGGTGGSEAFF. CDR3 nucleotide sequence: TGTGCCAGCAGCTTAGTTGGTGGAACAGGGGGTTCTGAAGCTTTCTTT. Full variable domain (rest looked up from reference TRBV11-2 and TRBJ1-1): EAGVAQSPRYKIIEKRQSVAFWCNPISGHATLYWYQQILGQGPKLLIQFQNNGVVDDSQLPKDRFSAERLKGVDSTLKIQPAKLEDSAVYLCASSLVGGTGGSEAFFGQGTRLTVV.

This rearrangement joins TRBV5-4 to TRBJ2-7; D tentatively fits TRBD1 or TRBD2 (5 bases each). Deletions cut 3 bases from V and 5 bases from J, with 15 bases between. The germline V gene encodes CDR1 SGHNT and CDR2 YYREEE (reference sequence). The CDR3 totals 14 residues. CDR3 residues: CASSSGQGRDEQYF. CDR3 nucleotides: TGTGCCAGCAGCTCGGGGCAGGGTAGGGACGAGCAGTACTTC.

The chain joins TRBV10-3 to TRBJ2-6; 7 bases agree with TRBD2. This CDR3 region has 18 residues. CDR1 is ENHRY, CDR2 SYGVKD, per germline. Unmatched junction bases numbered 11, after V lost 6 bases and J lost 0 bases. The CDR3 bases are TGTGCCATCAGGGGTTCTAGCGGCACTATCTCTGGGGCCAACGTCCTGACTTTC. Translated: CAIRGSSGTISGANVLTF.

CDR3 in amino acids: CASSDFTTNEKLFF. CDR3 nucleotides: TGTGCCAGCAGTGATTTTACAACTAATGAAAAACTGTTTTTT. J is TRBJ1-4 and V is TRBV25-1; D is unresolved. Germline V lookup: CDR1 MGHDK, CDR2 SYGVNS. With 3 bases removed from V and 0 bases from J, the gap between germline ends came to 5 bases. The CDR3 runs to 14 residues.